The T cell receptor (beta chain) described here comes from a study of T cells in Graves' hyperthyroidism and ophthalmopathy. Study details: Peripheral blood specimens were obtained at initial diagnosis, prior to any treatment.

TCR beta CDR3 regions were amplified from RNA. TCR CDR3 underwent first-round RT-PCR with the HTBI primer set. TCRdb recomputed calls from the multiplex PCR reads with MiXCR, one row per CDR3 protein. Of under 400,000 distinct CDR3 sequences in the sample, 20% to 25% were seen once. V lost 2 bases and J lost 3, with 10 bases in between. Germline CDR1 reads DFQATT; CDR2 reads SNEGSKA (reference sequence). The CDR3 runs to 14 residues. For Graves' hyperthyroidism to be stable, ophthalmopathy could not progress within 18 months. The chain carries TRBV20-1 and TRBJ2-2; no firm D call. Sequences were obtained from blood. The sequence was obtained from a man in his forties or fifties with Graves' hyperthyroidism. CDR3 bases: TGCAGTGCTAGACCCCCGACTGACACCGGGGAGCTGTTTTTT. Protein sequence: CSARPPTDTGELFF.